This T cell receptor beta chain was sequenced for a study of cytomegalovirus exposure and HLA in healthy donors. Trimming left V 3 bases short and J 3 bases short, with 6 bases between. Germline CDR1 and CDR2: SNHLY and FYNNEI. This CDR3 has 12 amino acids. PCR used 60 Vbeta primers and 13 Jbeta primers. Clones were read by immunoSEQ multiplex PCR, and TCRdb kept only the in-frame ones, dropping some. The sample's table shows some 120,000 clones. The chain carries TRBV2 and TRBJ2-7; D remains unclear. The clonotype originates from a man aged 30-40 years in good health and CMV-seronegative. The sequencing input was PBMCs. The CDR3 region is CASSESVYEQYF. DNA of the CDR3: TGTGCCAGCAGTGAGTCTGTCTACGAGCAGTACTTC.